This entry lists 22 T cell receptor beta chains sequenced from one sample in a study of OX40 agonist ivuxolimab in advanced cancers. The assay was immunoSEQ multiplex PCR, and TCRdb's table has in-frame clones only and misses some. In the table there are around 98,000 clones, around 88% of which are singletons. Sequencing used CD4+ or CD8+ T cells sorted from blood, obtained in a trial of the OX40 agonist ivuxolimab. The receptors stem from an adult with an advanced solid tumor such as melanoma, head and neck, liver or kidney cancer.

This clone was seen a handful of times. The V gene is TRBV19, the J gene TRBJ1-5; D might be TRBD1 (5 bases). Trimming removed 3 bases at V and 1 base at J, with 13 bases between. CDR1 LNHDA and CDR2 SQIVND come from the germline V gene (reference sequence). This CDR3 is built from 16 residues. CDR3 nucleotides: TGTGCCAGTAGTATCTTTGGGGCAGAGAGCAATCAGCCCCAGCATTTT. The encoded protein is CASSIFGAESNQPQHF.

The J gene is TRBJ1-1, the V gene TRBV6-1, with TRBD1 identical over 8 bases. This CDR3 is built from 13 residues. Per germline, CDR1 MNHNS and CDR2 SASEGT. Trimming at V came to 6 bases and at J to 7 bases, leaving 7 bases not matched to a gene. This chain's CDR3 is CASRQMDRDEAFF. The CDR3 DNA sequence: TGTGCCAGCAGACAGATGGACAGGGATGAAGCTTTCTTT.

The rearrangement uses TRBV5-1 and TRBJ1-3; D unresolved. The CDR3 is made up of 15 amino acids. Germline loops: CDR1 SGHRS, CDR2 YFSETQ. Trimming shortened V by 4 bases and J by 2 bases, and 13 bases separated the two germline ends. CDR3: CASSPDRLAGNTIYF. The DNA for the CDR3 is TGCGCCAGCAGCCCGGATCGCCTGGCTGGAAACACCATATATTTT.

V usage is TRBV5-5 and J usage is TRBJ2-7; 10 nucleotides align to TRBD1. In germline, CDR1 is SGHKS, CDR2 YYEKEE (reference sequence). V was clipped by 4 bases and J by 1 base; unmatched bases: 8. The CDR3 runs 16 residues. Here the CDR3 reads CASSTRTGGISYEQYF. CDR3 sequence (DNA): TGTGCCAGCAGCACCCGGACAGGGGGAATTTCCTACGAGCAGTACTTC.

This sequence joins TRBV5-1 and TRBJ2-1, with TRBD1 matching 8 bases. The trim removed 4 bases at V and 5 bases at J, leaving 5 bases unmatched. CDR3 length equals 14 residues. CDR1 is SGHRS, CDR2 YFSETQ, per germline. In DNA, the CDR3 is TGCGCCAGCAGCCCCCGGGACAGGAACAATGAGCAGTTCTTC. Protein sequence: CASSPRDRNNEQFF.

In its sample, this clone was seen a few times. The rearrangement links TRBV5-1 to TRBJ2-7; no reliable D call. Trimming stripped 3 bases from V and 2 bases from J, with 6 bases between. Germline assignment: CDR1 SGHRS and CDR2 YFSETQ. This CDR3 is built from 12 residues. The CDR3 nucleotides read TGCGCCAGCAGCTCCGGGCCCTACGAGCAGTACTTC. Residues: CASSSGPYEQYF.

This chain uses TRBV5-1 with TRBJ1-1; TRBD1 matches 9 bases. Losses at the gene ends were 1 base for V and 5 bases for J; bases not matched to a gene: 9. Germline V gene lookup returns CDR1 SGHRS and CDR2 YFSETQ. CDR3 length: 16 residues. The CDR3 DNA reads as TGCGCCAGCAGCTTGATGTACAGGGGGCGGGGGACTGAAGCTTTCTTT. Translation gives CASSLMYRGRGTEAFF.

V and J are TRBV27 and TRBJ1-2, with a weak D call TRBD1 (5 bases). V shed 5 bases and J shed 1 base, with 14 bases lying between them. This CDR3 region has 15 residues. Looked up from germline, CDR1 is MNHEY and CDR2 is SMNVEV (reference sequence). The CDR3 sequence: CASSPADTLNYGYTF. The DNA for the CDR3 is TGTGCCAGCAGTCCAGCGGACACCCTTAACTATGGCTACACCTTC.

This chain joins TRBV19 and TRBJ2-3; D uncertain. The germline V gene has CDR1 LNHDA and CDR2 SQIVND (reference sequence). The V and J ends lost 10 bases and 2 bases respectively, with 16 bases between them. This CDR3 spans 14 amino acids. The CDR3 coding sequence is TGTGCCACCCAGACTGTTATGGACACAGATACGCAGTATTTT. Amino acids: CATQTVMDTDTQYF. Together with reference TRBV19 and TRBJ2-3, the CDR3 gives the full variable domain: DGGITQSPKYLFRKEGQNVTLSCEQNLNHDAMYWYRQDPGQGLRLIYYSQIVNDFQKGDIAEGYSVSREKKESFPLTVTSAQKNPTAFYLCATQTVMDTDTQYFGPGTRLTVL.

In its sample, this clone was seen once. The gene calls are TRBV5-4 and TRBJ2-5; 10 bases are shared with TRBD1. Germline V gene data show CDR1 as SGHNT and CDR2 as YYREEE (reference sequence). CDR3 length: 15 amino acids. Trimming took 4 bases from V and 5 from J; bases not matched to a gene: 8. The CDR3 DNA reads as TGTGCCAGCAGCCCGAGACAGGGGGCGGAGGAGACCCAGTACTTC. This translates into CASSPRQGAEETQYF.

The chain couples TRBV6-1 to TRBJ1-5; a possible D gene is TRBD1 (6 bases). Trimming shortened V by 6 bases and J by 9 bases, and 15 bases separated the two germline ends. The germline CDR1 and CDR2 sequences are MNHNS and SASEGT. This CDR3 comprises 13 residues. The CDR3 spells CASSQDSLWPQHF. The CDR3 DNA follows: TGTGCCAGCAGCCAGGACAGCTTATGGCCCCAGCATTTT.

The gene calls are TRBV2 and TRBJ2-7; TRBD2 matches 7 bases. With V trimmed by 6 bases and J by 2 bases, 7 bases remained unmatched. Germline V lookup: CDR1 SNHLY, CDR2 FYNNEI. The CDR3 loop spans 14 amino acids. The chain's CDR3 is CASRPGLLTYEQYF. The CDR3, as DNA: TGTGCCAGCAGGCCGGGACTACTAACCTACGAGCAGTACTTC.

This clone was counted once. This rearrangement joins TRBV27 to TRBJ2-7; D is undetermined. V lost 6 bases and J lost 2, with 14 bases in between. In germline, CDR1 is MNHEY, CDR2 SMNVEV (reference sequence). CDR3 length: 14 amino acids. In DNA form, the CDR3 reads TGTGCCAGCAGCCCAGTGAATACGGCCTACGAGCAGTACTTC. Protein sequence: CASSPVNTAYEQYF.

This clone appeared a few times. The CDR3 carries no conserved terminal phenylalanine or tryptophan, so it likely arises from a read error. Because the CDR3's place on the DNA is in doubt, the DNA is left out and the CDR3 is given as listed by TCRdb. The chain has TRBV19 and TRBJ1-6; TRBD1 was called by the table and not checked on the DNA. The CDR3 spans 13 residues, counting both ends. CDR1 LNHDA and CDR2 SQIVND come from the germline V gene (reference sequence). This CDR3 is CASSRLDRPAPHL.

The J gene is TRBJ2-1, the V gene TRBV30; D gene unclear. Germline CDR1 and CDR2: GTSNPN and SVGIG (reference sequence). The CDR3 is 16 residues long. The V gene lost 0 bases and the J gene lost 2 bases, with 14 bases spanning the gap. Here the CDR3 reads CAWSVSGQNPYNEQFF. CDR3 nucleotides: TGTGCCTGGAGTGTATCGGGCCAGAACCCCTACAATGAGCAGTTCTTC.

Points on this clone: Other DNA sequences in this sample translate to the same CDR3. The J gene is TRBJ1-5, the V gene TRBV7-9, with unresolved D. Trimming stripped 6 bases from V and 3 bases from J, with 6 bases between. Germline CDR1 and CDR2: SEHNR and FQNEAQ (reference sequence). The CDR3 spans 12 residues. CDR3 sequence reads: CASSYDNQPQHF. For the CDR3, the DNA is TGTGCCAGCAGTTACGACAATCAGCCCCAGCATTTT.

This clone was seen a handful of times. The chain carries TRBV3-2 and TRBJ1-1. TRBV3-2 is deemed a pseudogene. The CDR3 sequence is 8 residues long. The CDR3 sequence is CASSRVPF. CDR3 sequence (DNA): TGTGCCAGCAGCCGCGTTCCCTTT.

The rearrangement links TRBV28 to TRBJ1-2; a possible D gene is TRBD1 (5 bases). Germline assignment: CDR1 MDHEN and CDR2 SYDVKM. Trimming took off 6 bases at V and 8 bases at J, with 16 bases between the two ends. CDR3 length: 13 residues. The CDR3 loop reads CASRPSPGWGYTF. CDR3 sequence (DNA): TGTGCCAGCAGGCCATCCCCAGGGTGGGGCTACACCTTC.

J is TRBJ2-3 and V is TRBV5-1, with D uncertain. Germline V gives CDR1 SGHRS, CDR2 YFSETQ. The CDR3 spans 16 residues. Trimming stripped 3 bases from V and 0 bases from J, with 14 bases between. This CDR3 is CASSSGPGRSTDTQYF. For the CDR3, the DNA is TGCGCCAGCAGCTCGGGCCCAGGCAGGAGCACAGATACGCAGTATTTT.

V gene TRBV25-1 combines with J gene TRBJ2-2; 8 bases align to TRBD2. The CDR3 extends over 16 amino acids. Germline V CDR1 and CDR2: MGHDK, SYGVNS. V trimming: 3 bases; J trimming: 1 base; junction bases outside the gene matches: 4. CDR3 in amino acids: CASSDAGGKNTGELFF. CDR3 in DNA: TGTGCCAGCAGTGACGCGGGGGGAAAGAACACCGGGGAGCTGTTTTTT.

The chain joins TRBV7-3 to TRBJ1-1; no clear D gene. The CDR3 totals 13 residues. CDR1 and CDR2 (germline): SGHTA, FQGTGA. Trimming pared 4 bases from V and 1 base from J, leaving 7 bases between. The CDR3 region is CASSSHPNTEAFF. CDR3 bases: TGTGCCAGCAGCTCCCATCCGAACACTGAAGCTTTCTTT.

This chain joins TRBV6-4 and TRBJ2-2; no firm D call. The CDR3 runs 13 residues. The V gene's germline CDR1 is MRHNA and CDR2 SNTAGT. V was cut by 3 bases and J by 5 bases, with 7 bases left in between. The CDR3 region has the DNA TGTGCCAGCAGTGAAAGTCGAACCGGGGAGCTGTTTTTT. Protein: CASSESRTGELFF.